These 8 T cell receptor beta chains were all obtained from the same sample, sequenced in a study of blood T cell repertoires in COVID-19. Sequencing was performed with immunoSEQ multiplex PCR; in TCRdb, only in-frame clones are kept and a portion is missing. The sample yields some 520,000 clones, roughly nine tenths seen once. Material: peripheral blood. The receptors shown here come from a man between 18 and 29 years old with COVID-19, enrolled during active disease.

This chain joins TRBV10-3 and TRBJ2-4; D is possibly TRBD2 (6 bases). The germline V gene has CDR1 ENHRY and CDR2 SYGVKD. The ends were cut back, 0 bases at V and 8 bases at J, with 8 bases in the middle. CDR3 size: 13 residues. CDR3 sequence: CAISESGGDIQYF. The CDR3, as DNA: TGTGCCATCAGTGAGTCGGGAGGAGACATTCAGTACTTC.

CDR3 sequence: CASSQRPSGRAPYEQYF. The CDR3 DNA follows: TGCGCCAGCAGCCAAAGGCCTAGCGGGAGAGCCCCTTACGAGCAGTACTTC. The chain links TRBV5-1 to TRBJ2-7, with 10 bases lining up with TRBD2. J lost 4 bases, V lost 4 bases, and 14 bases had no gene match. Germline V CDR1 and CDR2: SGHRS, YFSETQ. The CDR3 is 17 residues long.

This chain uses TRBV5-4 with TRBJ2-7; 8 positions agree with TRBD2. The germline V gene encodes CDR1 SGHNT and CDR2 YYREEE (reference sequence). J was trimmed by 5 bases and V by 1 base; bases with no gene match: 2. This CDR3 spans 13 amino acids. CDR3 bases: TGTGCCAGCAGCTTGAGCGGGAGCGACGAGCAGTACTTC. Translated, it gives CASSLSGSDEQYF.

This clone has just a few counts. J is TRBJ1-1 and V is TRBV12-5, with D possibly matching TRBD1 (6 bases). V gave up 0 bases and J gave up 0 bases, with 14 bases separating them. CDR3 length equals 17 residues. CDR1 is LGHNT, CDR2 FRNRAP, per germline. CDR3 nucleotides: TGTGCTAGTGGTTTGGTTTTAGGGGGTCGGATGAACACTGAAGCTTTCTTT. This encodes CASGLVLGGRMNTEAFF.

This clone was picked up a small number of times. This chain links TRBV7-9 with TRBJ2-7; no definite D call. Germline CDR1 reads SEHNR; CDR2 reads FQNEAQ (reference sequence). Trimming removed 5 bases from V and 6 bases from J, with 14 bases in between. The length of the CDR3 is 13 residues. As DNA, the CDR3 is TGTGCCAGCAGCGACAAAGGCTACCGCGAGCAGTACTTC. Translating it yields CASSDKGYREQYF.

Note on this clone: This sample also contains other DNA sequences that code for the same CDR3. V and J are TRBV9 and TRBJ1-3; the D gene is possibly TRBD1 (5 bases). Germline V gene lookup returns CDR1 SGDLS and CDR2 YYNGEE. V lost 0 bases and J lost 1, with 8 bases in between. This CDR3 has 15 residues. This chain's CDR3 is CASSVGGGSGNTIYF. The CDR3 coding sequence is TGTGCCAGCAGCGTAGGGGGCGGTTCTGGAAACACCATATATTTT.

The chain combines TRBV6-5 with TRBJ2-5; perhaps TRBD1 as D (6 bases). The germline V gene encodes CDR1 MNHEY and CDR2 SVGAGI. This CDR3 comprises 14 residues. Trimming left V 1 base short and J 4 bases short, with 10 bases between. The CDR3 DNA reads TGTGCCAGCAGTTACTTCGGCAGGGGAGAGACCCAGTACTTC. Residues: CASSYFGRGETQYF.

The V and J genes are TRBV24-1 and TRBJ1-5; 10 positions match TRBD1. CDR3 length equals 14 residues. Germline-derived CDR1 and CDR2 are KGHDR and SFDVKD. Unmatched junction bases numbered 6, after V lost 10 bases and J lost 4 bases. The CDR3 DNA follows: TGTGCCACAGGGGGACAGGGGATGAATCAGCCCCAGCATTTT. Translating gives CATGGQGMNQPQHF.